This T cell receptor (beta chain) was obtained from a study of blood T cell repertoires in COVID-19. Study details: The United States, Italy and Spain supplied acute and convalescent COVID-19 samples. PBMCs, B-cell-depleted T cells, or T cells were the source of the cDNA or gDNA that made up the material.

V dropped 4 bases and J dropped 9; count of bases not matched to a gene: 14. Germline CDR1 reads SGHRS; CDR2 reads YFSETQ. The CDR3 loop spans 16 amino acids. Sequencing used immunoSEQ multiplex PCR; TCRdb keeps in-frame clones, though not all of them. The sample includes over 120,000 clones, roughly 83% of them seen just once. The source material was peripheral blood. The TCR was taken from a woman of 80 years or more with acute or convalescent COVID-19. The rearrangement joins TRBV5-1 to TRBJ2-4; 9 bases are shared with TRBD1. The CDR3 is CASSPGDRVALAIQYF. DNA for the CDR3: TGCGCCAGCAGCCCCGGGGACAGGGTAGCTCTGGCCATTCAGTACTTC.